The clone carrying this TCR beta chain was seen only a few times. The data belong to a study of blood T cell repertoires in COVID-19. Study summary: The origin of the acute and convalescent COVID-19 samples was the United States, Italy and Spain.

Per the original methods: Estimates of nucleated cell counts were drawn from the amplification of reference gene primers. TCRdb's table, derived via immunoSEQ multiplex PCR, lists solely in-frame clones and lacks some. The DNA gave D and trimming, while V, J and clone size come from that table. The sample records roughly 250,000 clones, around 88% being singletons. Categorization into cohorts depended on clinical history that participants reported. What the recovered Cohort 3 donors had was two negative PCRs, clearance, or symptom resolution. CDR1 is LGHNA, CDR2 YNFKEQ, per germline. CDR3 length: 13 amino acids. Trimming stripped 1 base from V and 5 bases from J, with 8 bases between.

The sequenced material came from PBMCs or T cells enriched from blood (not recorded which). The sequence was obtained from a man in his forties who had recovered from COVID-19. This chain joins TRBV4-2 and TRBJ1-1, with unresolved D. Written as DNA, the CDR3 is TGTGCCAGCAGCCAAGCCGGGGTGACTGAAGCTTTCTTT. Protein product: CASSQAGVTEAFF.